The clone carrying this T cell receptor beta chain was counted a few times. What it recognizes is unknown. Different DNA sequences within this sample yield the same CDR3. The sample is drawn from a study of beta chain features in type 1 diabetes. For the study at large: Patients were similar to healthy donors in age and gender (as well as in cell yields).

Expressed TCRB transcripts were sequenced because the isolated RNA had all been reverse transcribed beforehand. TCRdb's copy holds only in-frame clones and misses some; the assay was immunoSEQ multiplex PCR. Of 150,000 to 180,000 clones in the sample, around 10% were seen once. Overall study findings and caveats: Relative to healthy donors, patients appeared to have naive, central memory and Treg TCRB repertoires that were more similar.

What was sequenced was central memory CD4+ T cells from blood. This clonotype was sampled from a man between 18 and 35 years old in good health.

CDR3 sequence: CASSPRTTNTGELFF. The CDR3 DNA follows: TGTGCCAGCTCACCACGGACTACCAACACCGGGGAGCTGTTTTTT. This chain links TRBV18 with TRBJ2-2; possibly TRBD2 for D (6 bases). The CDR3 totals 15 residues. CDR1 is KGHSH, CDR2 LQKENI, per germline. The V end was cut by 1 base, the J end by 2 bases, with 8 bases between.